One sample yielded the 18 T cell receptor beta chains listed below, sequenced in a study of CD8 T cells in ankylosing spondylitis. TCRdb re-called the 5' RACE reads through MiXCR, storing one row per CDR3 protein. This sample has 250,000 to 300,000 distinct CDR3 sequences, with about 19% found just once. Sequenced material: blood, either unsorted or a sorted T cell fraction (not recorded which). All receptors derive from a male donor with ankylosing spondylitis or in good health (not recorded which).

This clonotype was seen at least ten times. The chain employs TRBV5-1 and TRBJ1-5, with a tentative D call TRBD1 (5 bases). This CDR3 is built from 14 residues. The V end lost 4 bases, the J end lost 2 bases, and 10 bases lay between the germline ends. Germline V gene sequence: CDR1 SGHRS, CDR2 YFSETQ. DNA for the CDR3: TGCGCCAGCAGCCAGGGCCTTGGCAATCAGCCCCAGCATTTT. Translating it yields CASSQGLGNQPQHF.

This clonotype was found many times. The V call is TRBV20-1, the J call TRBJ2-2; tentatively, D is TRBD2 (5 bases). This CDR3 contains 11 residues. Trimming stripped 3 bases from V and 6 bases from J, with 5 bases between. Germline V gene lookup returns CDR1 DFQATT and CDR2 SNEGSKA (reference sequence). CDR3 region: CSASGAGELFF. The CDR3 DNA sequence: TGCAGTGCTAGCGGGGCCGGGGAGCTGTTTTTT.

The sample holds a few counts of this clonotype. The gene calls are TRBV10-3 and TRBJ1-1, with unresolved D. This CDR3 comprises 14 residues. Germline CDR1 is ENHRY and CDR2 is SYGVKD. The V and J ends lost 2 bases and 2 bases respectively, with 9 bases between them. The CDR3: CAISENSLNTEAFF. The CDR3 coding sequence is TGTGCCATCAGTGAGAACAGCCTTAACACTGAAGCTTTCTTT.

V usage is TRBV9 and J usage is TRBJ1-1; perhaps TRBD1 as D (5 bases). The CDR3 is 14 amino acids. Deletions cut 0 bases from V and 2 bases from J, with 8 bases between. The germline V gene has CDR1 SGDLS and CDR2 YYNGEE. The CDR3 DNA reads as TGTGCCAGCAGCGTAGCATGGGACAACACTGAAGCTTTCTTT. Its translation: CASSVAWDNTEAFF.

The V and J genes are TRBV12-3 or TRBV12-4 and TRBJ1-2; tentative D call: TRBD1 (6 bases). The germline V and J ends were trimmed by 3 bases and 4 bases, with 18 bases remaining between them. CDR3 size: 16 residues. The CDR3 protein is CASSFGDRGQGYGYTF. The CDR3 coding sequence is TGTGCCAGCAGTTTTGGGGATCGGGGGCAAGGCTATGGCTACACCTTC.

This clonotype has a count of ten or more. This chain uses TRBV10-3 with TRBJ1-2, with 7 bases that match TRBD1. The CDR3 is 13 amino acids. In germline, CDR1 is ENHRY, CDR2 SYGVKD. With 2 bases clipped from V and 7 bases from J, the junction kept 4 bases outside the gene matches. Here the CDR3 reads CAISEDRVGGYTF. As DNA, the CDR3 is TGTGCCATCAGTGAGGACAGGGTCGGTGGCTACACCTTC.

This chain connects TRBV24-1 to TRBJ2-5; D possibly corresponds to TRBD1 (6 bases). The CDR3 has 16 residues. Trimming pared 5 bases from V and 1 base from J, leaving 16 bases between. Germline assignment: CDR1 KGHDR and CDR2 SFDVKD. This chain's CDR3 is CATSAPGQKFQETQYF. The CDR3 coding sequence is TGTGCCACCAGTGCCCCGGGACAAAAGTTCCAAGAGACCCAGTACTTC.

The table lists this clonotype with many counts. The V and J genes are TRBV24-1 and TRBJ2-1; D possibly corresponds to TRBD1 (5 bases). The CDR3 is 16 residues long. Germline V gene lookup returns CDR1 KGHDR and CDR2 SFDVKD. Between the trimmed V and J ends, which lost 1 base and 0 bases, there was a span of 9 bases. This CDR3 reads CATSDFPGYSYNEQFF. In nucleotides, the CDR3 is TGTGCCACCAGTGATTTTCCAGGGTACTCCTACAATGAGCAGTTCTTC.

This sequence joins TRBV5-1 and TRBJ1-4; no definite D call. Germline V gene lookup returns CDR1 SGHRS and CDR2 YFSETQ. This CDR3 has 16 amino acids. The V end lost 4 bases, the J end lost 5 bases, and 18 bases lay between the germline ends. The CDR3 protein is CASSLQAQSVNEKLFF. CDR3 DNA: TGCGCCAGCAGCCTCCAGGCCCAAAGCGTAAATGAAAAACTGTTTTTT.

This clonotype occurred many times. V is TRBV28 and J is TRBJ1-2; D remains ambiguous. Looked up from germline, CDR1 is MDHEN and CDR2 is SYDVKM. The CDR3 spans 13 residues. The V gene lost 1 base and the J gene lost 5 bases, with 8 bases spanning the gap. In nucleotides, the CDR3 is TGTGCCAGCAGTTTATTGGGAGGGTATGGCTACACCTTC. Protein product: CASSLLGGYGYTF.

In the case of this clonotype: This may be a read error, as it is one base from a much larger clone. The chain joins TRBV12-3 or TRBV12-4 to TRBJ1-5, with unresolved D. The ends were cut back, 5 bases at V and 3 bases at J, with 14 bases in the middle. The CDR3 sequence is 15 residues long. The CDR3 coding sequence is TGTGCCAGCAGTCCACAGCTAAGGGACAATCAGCCCCAGCATTTT. This gives the protein CASSPQLRDNQPQHF.

J is TRBJ1-2 and V is TRBV20-1; 8 nucleotides align to TRBD1. CDR3 size: 11 residues. The germline V gene has CDR1 DFQATT and CDR2 SNEGSKA (reference sequence). With V trimmed by 7 bases and J by 6 bases, 4 bases remained unmatched. In DNA, the CDR3 is TGCAGTGGAGACAGGGGTCATGGCTACACCTTC. Amino acid sequence: CSGDRGHGYTF.

The V gene is TRBV29-1, the J gene TRBJ1-1; perhaps TRBD1 as D (5 bases). Trimming removed 5 bases from V and 3 bases from J, with 16 bases in between. This CDR3 has 14 residues. The V gene's germline CDR1 is SQVTM and CDR2 ANQGSEA. The CDR3 reads CSVLLRVADTEAFF. CDR3 sequence (DNA): TGCAGCGTTCTCCTCAGGGTGGCGGACACTGAAGCTTTCTTT.

The gene calls are TRBV29-1 and TRBJ2-4; unclear D gene. This CDR3 is built from 11 residues. V was shortened by 3 bases and J by 7 bases, with 7 bases between the two germline ends. The germline V gene has CDR1 SQVTM and CDR2 ANQGSEA. The CDR3 is CSVDGGNIQYF. The CDR3 bases are TGCAGCGTTGACGGTGGGAACATTCAGTACTTC.

This chain uses TRBV29-1 with TRBJ2-2; D is unclear. Germline V lookup: CDR1 SQVTM, CDR2 ANQGSEA. This CDR3 contains 15 residues. V shed 6 bases and J shed 6 bases, with 20 bases lying between them. The CDR3 protein is CSVLPGPGEAGELFF. The CDR3 DNA is TGCAGCGTCCTACCCGGACCGGGCGAGGCCGGGGAGCTGTTTTTT.

This clonotype came up many times. The J gene is TRBJ2-3, the V gene TRBV5-6, with TRBD1 identical over 7 bases. The V segment lost 5 bases and the J segment 2 bases; nucleotides outside the gene matches: 5. Per the germline V gene, CDR1 is SGHDT and CDR2 is YYEEEE. CDR3 size: 14 residues. CDR3 DNA sequence: TGTGCCAGCAGATTTGGACAGGACACAGATACGCAGTATTTT. It encodes CASRFGQDTDTQYF.

This clonotype was observed a handful of times. V is TRBV29-1 and J is TRBJ2-1, with a tentative D call TRBD2 (6 bases). The CDR3 runs to 13 residues. Germline loops: CDR1 SQVTM, CDR2 ANQGSEA. Trimming cost V 5 bases and J 9 bases, with 17 bases left between them. Here the CDR3 reads CSVYRDSILEQFF. The DNA for the CDR3 is TGCAGCGTTTACCGGGACTCAATCCTTGAGCAGTTCTTC.

In this sample, this clonotype turned up a few times. The junction does not match germline at one end; this may be a read error. J is TRBJ2-1 and V is TRBV7-6, with TRBD2 identical over 9 bases. This CDR3 has 14 residues. Per germline, CDR1 SGHVS and CDR2 FNYEAQ. CDR3 in DNA: TGTGCCAGCAGCGTAGCGGGAGCCTTCAATGAGCAGTTCTTC. It codes for CASSVAGAFNEQFF.